These T cell receptor beta chains were read from a single sample in a study of T-cell memory formation after mild COVID-19. TCRdb processed the 5' RACE reads anew with MiXCR; each CDR3 protein has one entry. The sample carries a few hundred thousand distinct CDR3 sequences, 13% to 15% recorded once. The specimen was PBMCs or a T cell subset sorted from them (not recorded which). Receptor source: a man between 18 and 35 years old who had mild COVID-19 (a few samples of this study predate the infection). Cell type and time point are not known. CDR3s include the opening cysteine and the closing phenylalanine or tryptophan. Each record gives: V gene, J gene, clone size, D gene, CDR3 DNA, CDR3 protein. The D gene is left open where the match is weak. Clone size is not always given. Where it is, it says once, few, many or a class for expanded clones.

TRBV20-1	TRBJ1-2	.	.	TGCAGTGCTAGAGATCGGTATAAACAGGTTAACTATGGCTACACCTTC	CSARDRYKQVNYGYTF
TRBV10-2	TRBJ1-1	.	.	TGCGCCAGCACCGAAAGGTTTTGGGCGAGTGAAGCTTTCTTT	CASTERFWASEAFF
TRBV18	TRBJ2-5	many	.	TGTGCCAGCTCACCGGCGGGAGAGACCCAGTACTTC	CASSPAGETQYF
TRBV5-1	TRBJ2-2	.	.	TGCGCCAGCAGCACCCGCCCCCCCGGGGAGCTGTTTTTT	CASSTRPPGELFF
TRBV2	TRBJ2-7	few	TRBD1	TGTGCCAGCAGTGCCCAGGGGGCGATCGAGCAGTACTTC	CASSAQGAIEQYF
TRBV12-3/TRBV12-4	TRBJ2-6	.	.	TGTGCCAGCAGTTTAGATCCCGGGGCCAACGTCCTGACTTTC	CASSLDPGANVLTF
TRBV5-5	TRBJ2-1	many	.	TGTGCCAGCAGCTTGCTGAGACATGAGCAGTTCTTC	CASSLLRHEQFF
TRBV5-1	TRBJ2-7	.	.	TGCGCCAGCAGCCCTAGAGGGGCGGGGACCCCCCCCTACGAGCAGTACTTC	CASSPRGAGTPPYEQYF
TRBV30	TRBJ2-3	.	TRBD1	TGTGCCTGCAAATCCCGGGACAGATACACAGATACGCAGTATTTT	CACKSRDRYTDTQYF
TRBV12-3/TRBV12-4	TRBJ1-5	.	.	TGTGCCAGCAGTTTAGTATTTGGTAGCAATCAGCCCCAGCATTTT	CASSLVFGSNQPQHF
TRBV4-3	TRBJ1-1	few	TRBD1	TGCGCCAGCAGCCAAGCCGGAGGAGGGGGCTCTTCGAACACTGAAGCTTTCTTT	CASSQAGGGGSSNTEAFF
TRBV5-6	TRBJ1-2	many	TRBD1	TGTGCCAGCAGCCTAGACAGGGACGGATACTATGGCTACACCTTC	CASSLDRDGYYGYTF
TRBV4-3	TRBJ2-2	few	.	TGCGCCAGCAGCCAAGATACCCCGAACACCGGGGAGCTGTTTTTT	CASSQDTPNTGELFF
TRBV12-3/TRBV12-4	TRBJ2-5	.	TRBD2	TGTGCCAGCAGTGGGACTAGCGGGGGGGTAGGCGAGACCCAGTACTTC	CASSGTSGGVGETQYF
TRBV5-1	TRBJ2-5	many	.	TGCGCCAGCAGCTTGTTTGGGGGGCAAGAGACCCAGTACTTC	CASSLFGGQETQYF
TRBV4-1	TRBJ2-4	.	.	TGCGCCAGCAGCCAAGATCCACTAGCCAAAAACATTCAGTACTTC	CASSQDPLAKNIQYF
TRBV7-2	TRBJ2-3	many	TRBD2	TGTGCCAGCAGCTTAGTCGGGGGGAGGGCAGATACGCAGTATTTT	CASSLVGGRADTQYF
TRBV20-1	TRBJ1-2	many	TRBD1	TGCAGTGCTAGGCGGGCGGGACAGGGGATTTATGGCTACACCTTC	CSARRAGQGIYGYTF
TRBV3-1	TRBJ2-7	.	TRBD1	TGTGCCAGCAGCCAAGGACAGGGCCGCTACGAGCAGTACTTC	CASSQGQGRYEQYF
TRBV7-2	TRBJ2-1	.	.	TGTGCCAGCAGCTTAGTTGGCGGGACGAGCAATGAGCAGTTCTTC	CASSLVGGTSNEQFF
TRBV4-3	TRBJ2-3	many	.	TGCGCCAGCAGCCAAGGGCAGCCCACAGATACGCAGTATTTT	CASSQGQPTDTQYF
TRBV7-2	TRBJ2-5	.	.	TGTGCCAGCAGCTCCGGGGCCTGGGAGACCCAGTACTTC	CASSSGAWETQYF
TRBV12-3/TRBV12-4	TRBJ2-3	.	.	TGTGCCAGCAGTCTGGGCATGACAGATACGCAGTATTTT	CASSLGMTDTQYF
TRBV4-3	TRBJ1-2	.	TRBD1	TGCGCCAGCAGCCAAGGACAGGGGGCAGGGGGCTACACCTTC	CASSQGQGAGGYTF
TRBV6-5	TRBJ2-3	.	TRBD1	TGTGCCAGCAGTACCAGGACAGGGTTGGCAGATACGCAGTATTTT	CASSTRTGLADTQYF
TRBV5-1	TRBJ2-7	many	TRBD1	TGCGCCAGCAGCTTGATTGGGGACAGAAGGGAGCAGTACTTC	CASSLIGDRREQYF
TRBV2	TRBJ2-3	few	TRBD2	TGTGCCAGCAGCAGAAGGACTAGCGGAAGAGATACGCAGTATTTT	CASSRRTSGRDTQYF
TRBV30	TRBJ1-2	.	.	TGTGCCTGGAGGGGCTGGGACGTCTCCAACTATGGCTACACCTTC	CAWRGWDVSNYGYTF
TRBV7-8	TRBJ2-3	.	TRBD1	TGTGCCAGCAGACGGACAGGGGGGACCACAGATACGCAGTATTTT	CASRRTGGTTDTQYF
TRBV29-1	TRBJ2-3	few	TRBD2	TGCAGCGTTGGCGGGACTAGCGGGGGGGCAGATACGCAGTATTTT	CSVGGTSGGADTQYF
TRBV6-2/TRBV6-3	TRBJ2-7	few	.	TGTGCCAGTCACCGACAGTTGGACGCCTACGAGCAGTACTTC	CASHRQLDAYEQYF
TRBV6-1	TRBJ2-2	.	TRBD1	TGTGCCGCTGACAGGGGGGTCGGGGAGCTGTTTTTT	CAADRGVGELFF
TRBV7-2	TRBJ1-5	few	.	TGTGCCAGCAGCCGAGACGGGGATCAGCCCCAGCATTTT	CASSRDGDQPQHF
TRBV3-1	TRBJ2-5	few	TRBD2	TGTGCCAGCAGCGGACTAGCGGGGAGCGCCCAAGAGACCCAGTACTTC	CASSGLAGSAQETQYF
TRBV7-9	TRBJ2-2	few	.	TGTGCCAGCAGCACGACAGTTGGGACCGGGGAGCTGTTTTTT	CASSTTVGTGELFF
TRBV5-1	TRBJ1-6	few	.	TGCGCCAGCAGCTGGGGACAACTCGAGGCACCCCTCCACTTT	CASSWGQLEAPLHF
TRBV7-9	TRBJ1-5	few	.	TGTGCCAGCAGCTTAGTAGGTTCTCAGCCCCAGCATTTT	CASSLVGSQPQHF
TRBV4-1	TRBJ2-1	few	.	TGCGCCAGCAGCCCTACCGGGGGCGGTTCCTACAATGAGCAGTTCTTC	CASSPTGGGSYNEQFF
TRBV7-2	TRBJ1-1	many	.	TGTGCCAGCAGCTTAGTTGGAGGGGCCTACACTGAAGCTTTCTTT	CASSLVGGAYTEAFF
TRBV7-6	TRBJ2-7	.	.	TGTGCCAGCAGCCGACTTGAGACCTACGAGCAGTACTTC	CASSRLETYEQYF
TRBV4-2	TRBJ2-5	few	.	TGTGCCAGCAGCCAAGATCTCTTGGGGGCAGGGTACCAGACCCAGTACTTC	CASSQDLLGAGYQTQYF
TRBV18	TRBJ1-2	few	.	TGTGCCAGCTCACCGGGGGCAGGGCCGCTCGGCTACACCTTC	CASSPGAGPLGYTF
TRBV7-2	TRBJ1-2	few	TRBD1	TGTGCCAGCAGCTTAGGGGACAGGGTAAAAGGCTACACCTTC	CASSLGDRVKGYTF
TRBV20-1	TRBJ1-2	.	.	TGCAGTGCCATAACAGTCCGGGGGCGAACGAACTATGGCTACACCTTC	CSAITVRGRTNYGYTF
TRBV7-9	TRBJ2-3	few	.	TGTGCCAGCAGCTCCTCGGTATCCTCAGGACCCTGGCGGGGTAGACGTCCCGATACGCAGTATTTT	CASSSSVSSGPWRGRRPDTQYF
TRBV6-2/TRBV6-3	TRBJ1-2	few	.	TGTGCCAGCAGTTCCAGGGAACCTTACGGCTACACCTTC	CASSSREPYGYTF
TRBV24-1	TRBJ2-2	few	TRBD1	TGTGCCACCAGTGACGCGACAGGGGTCGGGGAGCTGTTTTTT	CATSDATGVGELFF
TRBV6-5	TRBJ2-7	many	TRBD2	TGCGCCAGCAGCCCCCTAGCGGGGGGTTCCTACGAGCAGTACTTC	CASSPLAGGSYEQYF
TRBV30	TRBJ1-6	.	TRBD1	TGTGCCAGCCGGGACAGGGGTTTTTCACCCCTCCACTTT	CASRDRGFSPLHF
TRBV6-2/TRBV6-3	TRBJ2-1	.	TRBD2	TGTGCCAGCAAGCGGGAATACAATGAGCAGTTCTTC	CASKREYNEQFF
TRBV5-5	TRBJ2-5	few	.	TGTGCCAGCAGCCCGGACATGATCCAAGAGACCCAGTACTTC	CASSPDMIQETQYF
TRBV7-2	TRBJ2-7	few	TRBD2	TGTGCCAGCAGCTTAGGTTTTGGGCGACTAGCGGGAACCTACGAGCAGTACTTC	CASSLGFGRLAGTYEQYF
TRBV6-1	TRBJ2-7	many	TRBD1	TGTGCCAGCAGTGAAGAGGCAGGGGACAGCTCCTACGAGCAGTACTTC	CASSEEAGDSSYEQYF